The clone carrying this TCR beta chain has only a few counts. Its antigen remains unknown. This sample is part of a study of blood T cells in healthy people across ages. General study points: Age advanced and TCR beta diversity per million T cells fell, roughly linearly. Diversity figures based on one million T cells were deemed too low.

The V gene's germline CDR1 is SGDLS and CDR2 YYNGEE. This CDR3 comprises 20 residues. V lost 5 bases, J lost 2 bases, and 15 bases stayed unmatched. Every donor gave about 9 milliliters of peripheral blood. No fewer than 6 million PBMCs went into each sample. Then a second PCR, running about 7 to 11 cycles, was carried out with a sample-barcoded 5' primer and a J-beta primer mix. TCRdb fed the 5' RACE reads into MiXCR, producing one record per CDR3 protein. The sample lists roughly 730,000 distinct CDR3 sequences; 56% were seen once. Material: blood. This TCR derives from a man aged 35 to 55 in good health. This chain uses TRBV9 with TRBJ2-3, with TRBD2 identical over 15 bases. The CDR3 region has the DNA TGTGCCAGCAGTAGGGCTACCGGGACTAGCGGGGGGTCCAACACAGATACGCAGTATTTT. This encodes CASSRATGTSGGSNTDTQYF.